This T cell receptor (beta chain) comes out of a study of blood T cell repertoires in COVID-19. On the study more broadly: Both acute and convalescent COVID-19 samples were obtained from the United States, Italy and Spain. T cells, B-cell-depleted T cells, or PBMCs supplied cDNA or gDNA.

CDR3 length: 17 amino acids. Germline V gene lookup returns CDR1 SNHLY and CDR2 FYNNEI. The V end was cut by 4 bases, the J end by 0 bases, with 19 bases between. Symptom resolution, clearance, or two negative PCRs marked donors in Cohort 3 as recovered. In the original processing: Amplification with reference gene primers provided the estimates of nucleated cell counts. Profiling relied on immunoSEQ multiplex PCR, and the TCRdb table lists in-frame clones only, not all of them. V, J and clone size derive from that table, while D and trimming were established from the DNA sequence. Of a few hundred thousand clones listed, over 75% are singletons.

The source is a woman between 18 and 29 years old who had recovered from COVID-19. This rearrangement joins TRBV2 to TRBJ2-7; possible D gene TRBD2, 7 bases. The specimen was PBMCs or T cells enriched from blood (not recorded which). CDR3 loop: CASSGPRHGGRSYEQYF. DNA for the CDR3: TGTGCCAGCAGTGGTCCTCGCCACGGGGGGCGCTCCTACGAGCAGTACTTC.